Listed here are 22 T cell receptor beta chains from one sample, sequenced in a study of T-cell memory formation after mild COVID-19. Each CDR3 protein gets one entry after TCRdb re-called the 5' RACE reads with MiXCR. The table includes hundreds of thousands of distinct CDR3 sequences, about a fifth detected once. The specimen was PBMCs or a T cell subset sorted from them (not recorded which). These receptors came from an adult woman who had mild COVID-19 (a few samples of this study predate the infection). Cell type and time point are not known.

The sample holds a few counts of this clonotype. The chain employs TRBV10-3 and TRBJ2-3; D unclear. CDR1 ENHRY and CDR2 SYGVKD come from the germline V gene. Trimming stripped 3 bases from V and 2 bases from J, with 15 bases between. The CDR3 is 16 amino acids. CDR3 nucleotides: TGTGCCATCAGTGATATTGGTAGGGAAAACACAGATACGCAGTATTTT. It is translated as CAISDIGRENTDTQYF.

The chain combines TRBV4-2 with TRBJ2-2; 8 nucleotides match TRBD2. V lost 4 bases to trimming and J lost 8 bases; unmatched junction nucleotides: 15. The CDR3 runs 17 residues. Germline CDR1 reads LGHNA; CDR2 reads YNFKEQ. The CDR3 loop reads CASSPPRASGRGGELFF. Written as DNA, the CDR3 is TGTGCCAGCAGCCCACCCAGGGCTAGCGGGCGGGGGGGGGAGCTGTTTTTT.

The V call is TRBV2, the J call TRBJ2-7; D is uncertain. This CDR3 comprises 11 residues. Per germline, CDR1 SNHLY and CDR2 FYNNEI. Trimming shortened V by 6 bases and J by 5 bases, and 8 bases separated the two germline ends. CDR3 residues: CASSAPNEQYF. The CDR3, as DNA: TGTGCCAGCAGCGCCCCGAACGAGCAGTACTTC.

This clonotype has more than one count but fewer than ten. The chain couples TRBV7-9 to TRBJ1-1, with TRBD1 matching 8 bases. CDR1 is SEHNR and CDR2 is FQNEAQ in the germline V gene (reference sequence). Germline trimming cut 3 bases from V and 1 base from J; bases unmatched to any gene: 4. This CDR3 spans 15 amino acids. The CDR3 nucleotides read TGTGCCAGCAGCTTTCCGGGACAGGCGAACACTGAAGCTTTCTTT. Translated, it gives CASSFPGQANTEAFF.

The gene calls are TRBV25-1 and TRBJ2-5, with TRBD1 matching 7 bases. The CDR3 is 14 amino acids. Unmatched junction bases numbered 2, after V lost 0 bases and J lost 4 bases. Germline V CDR1 and CDR2: MGHDK, SYGVNS. CDR3 sequence reads: CASSEYGTVETQYF. The DNA for the CDR3 is TGTGCCAGCAGTGAATACGGGACAGTAGAGACCCAGTACTTC.

This chain uses TRBV7-2 with TRBJ1-2; 10 bases map to TRBD1. CDR1 SGHTA and CDR2 FQGNSA come from the germline V gene. V gave up 7 bases and J gave up 4 bases; unmatched junction bases: 6. The CDR3 sequence is 14 residues long. CDR3 amino acids: CASTEDRGPYGYTF. In DNA, the CDR3 is TGTGCCAGCACCGAAGACAGGGGGCCCTATGGCTACACCTTC.

CDR3 sequence: CASSPMTSDTQYF. CDR3 DNA: TGCGCCAGCAGCCCTATGACCTCGGATACGCAGTATTTT. V gene TRBV5-1 combines with J gene TRBJ2-3; D remains unclear. Germline V gene data show CDR1 as SGHRS and CDR2 as YFSETQ. Trimming took 4 bases from V and 6 from J, leaving 12 bases between them. The CDR3 has 13 amino acids.

The chain couples TRBV27 to TRBJ1-5; D is undetermined. This CDR3 is built from 15 residues. The V and J ends lost 5 bases and 0 bases respectively, with 11 bases between them. Looked up from germline, CDR1 is MNHEY and CDR2 is SMNVEV (reference sequence). The CDR3 loop reads CASSPLGFSNQPQHF. The CDR3 DNA is TGTGCCAGCAGTCCCCTAGGCTTTAGCAATCAGCCCCAGCATTTT.

Only one count was recorded for this clonotype. The chain joins TRBV4-1 to TRBJ2-7; D not resolved. V shed 4 bases and J shed 8 bases, with 15 bases lying between them. Germline V gene lookup returns CDR1 MGHRA and CDR2 YSYEKL. The CDR3 length is 13 residues. CDR3 residues: CASSPGVSNKQYF. CDR3 DNA: TGCGCCAGCAGCCCCGGAGTAAGCAACAAGCAGTACTTC.

There are a few counts of this clonotype. The V gene is TRBV11-2, the J gene TRBJ2-7; D is perhaps TRBD1 or TRBD2 (5 bases each). Deletions cut 5 bases from V and 2 bases from J, with 13 bases between. The CDR3 has 14 residues. Germline V CDR1 and CDR2: SGHAT, FQNNGV. CDR3 sequence: CASSPGTLAYEQYF. The CDR3 region has the DNA TGTGCCAGCAGCCCCGGGACGTTGGCCTACGAGCAGTACTTC.

This clonotype was seen just once. The V and J genes are TRBV11-2 and TRBJ2-1, with D maybe TRBD1 (5 bases). CDR1 and CDR2 (germline): SGHAT, FQNNGV. This CDR3 has 14 residues. V was shortened by 1 base and J by 8 bases, with 12 bases between the two germline ends. The CDR3: CASSLVDRVYEQFF. The CDR3 DNA is TGTGCCAGCAGCTTAGTCGACAGAGTGTATGAGCAGTTCTTC.

This clonotype was observed a few times. The chain combines TRBV9 with TRBJ2-5; D gene unclear. From germline, CDR1 is SGDLS and CDR2 YYNGEE. V lost 4 bases to trimming and J lost 5 bases, with 15 bases between them. This CDR3 has 14 amino acids. Written as DNA, the CDR3 is TGTGCCAGCAGCCCCCGGTACACCCCGGAGACCCAGTACTTC. Translation: CASSPRYTPETQYF. The whole variable domain, remainder taken from reference TRBV9 and TRBJ2-5, is DSGVTQTPKHLITATGQRVTLRCSPRSGDLSVYWYQQSLDQGLQFLIQYYNGEERAKGNILERFSAQQFPDLHSELNLSSLELGDSALYFCASSPRYTPETQYFGPGTRLLVL.

This chain uses TRBV12-3 or TRBV12-4 with TRBJ2-1; 7 nucleotides match TRBD1. The CDR3 loop spans 11 amino acids. Unmatched junction bases numbered 5, after V lost 4 bases and J lost 14 bases. The DNA of the CDR3 is TGTGCCAGCAGTTACAGACAGGGAAAGTTCTTC. Its protein product is CASSYRQGKFF.

Only a few counts were recorded for this clonotype. This chain joins TRBV4-3 and TRBJ2-7; D is unresolved. Germline V gene sequence: CDR1 LGHNA, CDR2 YSLEER. This CDR3 is built from 13 residues. Trimming cost V 0 bases and J 6 bases, with 9 bases left between them. Written as DNA, the CDR3 is TGCGCCAGCAGCCAAGAATCGTATTCCGAGCAGTACTTC. Its protein is CASSQESYSEQYF.

This chain links TRBV7-2 with TRBJ2-5; the match to TRBD2 covers 16 bases. Germline V lookup: CDR1 SGHTA, CDR2 FQGNSA. J gave up 1 base and V 5 bases, and 4 bases lay outside the gene matches. The CDR3 consists of 17 residues. The DNA of the CDR3 is TGTGCCAGCAGCCCGGGACTAGCGGGGGGGATCCAAGAGACCCAGTACTTC. Its translation: CASSPGLAGGIQETQYF.

This clonotype has more than one count but fewer than ten. This chain joins TRBV9 and TRBJ2-7; 7 bases align to TRBD1. In germline, CDR1 is SGDLS, CDR2 YYNGEE. The ends lost 4 bases at V and 4 bases at J; junction bases unmatched: 8. CDR3 size: 14 residues. This CDR3 is CASSPEGTVYEQYF. CDR3 in DNA: TGTGCCAGCAGCCCGGAAGGGACAGTTTACGAGCAGTACTTC.

This chain connects TRBV6-2 or TRBV6-3 to TRBJ1-2, with D possibly matching TRBD1 (5 bases). This CDR3 has 15 amino acids. Deletions cut 4 bases from V and 4 bases from J, with 16 bases between. Germline V CDR1 and CDR2: MNHEY, SVGEGT. Here the CDR3 reads CASSSAGRDSYGYTF. DNA for the CDR3: TGTGCCAGCAGTTCAGCGGGGCGCGATAGCTATGGCTACACCTTC.

The chain uses TRBV5-1 and TRBJ1-2; the D is unclear. Trimming stripped 1 base from V and 6 bases from J, with 13 bases between. The length of the CDR3 is 14 residues. Germline loops: CDR1 SGHRS, CDR2 YFSETQ. CDR3 amino acids: CASSLSGLEHGYTF. DNA for the CDR3: TGCGCCAGCAGCTTGTCCGGATTGGAGCATGGCTACACCTTC.

At least ten counts were recorded for this clonotype. The chain couples TRBV10-3 to TRBJ2-7; tentatively, D is TRBD1 or TRBD2 (7 bases each). The CDR3 is 16 residues long. Trimming stripped 2 bases from V and 1 base from J, with 15 bases between. The V gene's germline CDR1 is ENHRY and CDR2 SYGVKD. In DNA form, the CDR3 reads TGTGCCATCAGTGAGCCGACAGGGAGGGATTCCTACGAGCAGTACTTC. Its protein is CAISEPTGRDSYEQYF.

This chain uses TRBV29-1 with TRBJ1-2; tentative D call: TRBD1 (6 bases). The V end was cut by 4 bases, the J end by 4 bases, with 7 bases between. Germline V gene sequence: CDR1 SQVTM, CDR2 ANQGSEA. This CDR3 contains 11 residues. CDR3 sequence: CSVGDTYGYTF. For the CDR3, the DNA is TGCAGCGTTGGGGACACCTATGGCTACACCTTC. The full variable domain, its missing parts supplied by reference TRBV29-1 and TRBJ1-2, is SAVISQKPSRDICQRGTSLTIQCQVDSQVTMMFWYRQQPGQSLTLIATANQGSEATYESGFVIDKFPISRPNLTFSTLTVSNMSPEDSSIYLCSVGDTYGYTFGSGTRLTVV.

The table lists this clonotype with a few counts. The chain joins TRBV12-3 or TRBV12-4 to TRBJ2-1, with D possibly matching TRBD2 (6 bases). CDR3 length: 15 residues. Trimming removed 5 bases at V and 8 bases at J, with 19 bases between. The CDR3, as DNA: TGTGCCAGCAGTCGGAGCGCGACTAGAGGGGATGAGCAGTTCTTC. Its protein is CASSRSATRGDEQFF.

This clonotype has a handful of counts. This rearrangement joins TRBV6-5 to TRBJ2-7; D may match TRBD1 or TRBD2 (5 bases each). CDR3 length: 15 amino acids. CDR1 and CDR2 (germline): MNHEY, SVGAGI. Trimming pared 0 bases from V and 2 bases from J, leaving 11 bases between. Written as DNA, the CDR3 is TGTGCCAGCAGTTACTCGGACTGGGGGACCTACGAGCAGTACTTC. Protein: CASSYSDWGTYEQYF.